The TCR beta chain under discussion was sequenced for a study of early T cells in non-severe SARS-CoV-2 infection. Study details: RNA in bulk from unsorted whole blood was sequenced, and chains were unpaired.

Per germline, CDR1 SGHTA and CDR2 FQGNSA. V lost 6 bases and J lost 7, with 10 bases in between. The CDR3 runs 12 residues. Study conclusions and caveats: There was a bias toward anti-spike CD8 responses in VDJdb matching, which missed private and CD4 specificities.

This clonotype was detected ten times or more. Its antigen is not known. The TCR library protocol attached unique molecular identifiers to the individual cDNA molecules. TCRdb processed the 5' RACE reads anew with MiXCR; each CDR3 protein has one entry. The data contain 55,000 to 75,000 distinct CDR3 sequences, approximately 12% of them seen just once; the ten biggest clones take up 1.3%. Material: whole blood. J is TRBJ2-1 and V is TRBV7-2; D is ambiguous. The TCR was taken from an adult who was a healthcare worker with PCR-confirmed SARS-CoV-2 infection or an uninfected control (not recorded which). Here the CDR3 DNA reads TGTGCCAGCAGTTCTAGAGGAAATGAGCAGTTCTTC. Amino acids: CASSSRGNEQFF. Variable domain in full (rest from reference TRBV7-2 and TRBJ2-1): GAGVSQSPSNKVTEKGKDVELRCDPISGHTALYWYRQSLGQGLEFLIYFQGNSAPDKSGLPSDRFSAERTGGSVSTLTIQRTQQEDSAVYLCASSSRGNEQFFGPGTRLTVL.